This passage covers 28 T cell receptor beta chains from one sample sequenced in a study of metastatic and nonmetastatic thyroid tumors. TCRdb re-called the PCR reads with MiXCR. The table shows over 30,000 clones, with roughly 29% occurring only once. Every patient was untreated before thyroid surgery. Specimen: blood. The origin of the receptors is a female donor with papillary thyroid cancer or a benign thyroid nodule (not recorded which). Some clones in this sample may be carry-over from other donors' samples.

The table lists this clone with a few counts. The chain couples TRBV2 to TRBJ1-1, with D unclear. The V gene lost 8 bases and the J gene lost 4 bases, with 20 bases spanning the gap. The V gene's germline CDR1 is SNHLY and CDR2 FYNNEI. The CDR3 spans 15 residues. The CDR3 spells CASSVHFAGITEAFF. The CDR3 bases are TGTGCCAGCTCGGTACACTTCGCCGGTATCACTGAAGCTTTCTTT.

About this clone itself: At one of its ends the junction is not consistent with the germline gene, which may arise from a read error. The CDR3 DNA reads TGTGCCATCGCCCAGGCACAGGGGTTTAGGGATACGCATTATTTT. Translation gives CAIAQAQGFRDTHYF. This sequence joins TRBV27 and TRBJ2-3; 7 bases are shared with TRBD1. The V gene's germline CDR1 is MNHEY and CDR2 SMNVEV (reference sequence). The CDR3 covers 15 residues.

There are a few counts of this clone. A much larger clonotype is one base distant, so this may be a read error. The V call is TRBV29-1, the J call TRBJ1-2, with D uncertain. The germline V and J ends were trimmed by 0 bases and 10 bases, with 6 bases remaining between them. Looked up from germline, CDR1 is SQVTM and CDR2 is ANQGSEA. This CDR3 has 10 residues. The CDR3 DNA reads as TGCAGCGTTGAAGAGGTTGTCTACACCTTC. Protein product: CSVEEVVYTF.

V and J are TRBV18 and TRBJ1-5, with 8 bases aligning to TRBD1. The CDR3 runs to 17 residues. Germline CDR1 and CDR2: KGHSH and LQKENI. Germline trimming cut 3 bases from V and 4 bases from J; bases unmatched to any gene: 11. CDR3 amino acids: CASSPDRALTDNQPQHF. In DNA, the CDR3 is TGTGCCAGCTCACCGGACAGGGCCCTCACCGATAATCAGCCCCAGCATTTT.

In this sample, this clone turned up a few times. This chain joins TRBV27 and TRBJ1-2; D is undetermined. This CDR3 comprises 14 residues. Germline CDR1 reads MNHEY; CDR2 reads SMNVEV (reference sequence). The ends were cut back, 3 bases at V and 5 bases at J, with 13 bases in the middle. In DNA form, the CDR3 reads TGTGCCAGCAGTTTCGGGCCCTCCAAATATGGCTACACCTTC. This encodes CASSFGPSKYGYTF.

The CDR3 DNA sequence: TGTGCCAGCGCCCGGGACCTATATGGGGATAATTCACCCCTCCACTTT. This codes for CASARDLYGDNSPLHF. The V call is TRBV18, the J call TRBJ1-6; TRBD1 might be the D (5 bases). The germline V gene encodes CDR1 KGHSH and CDR2 LQKENI. The CDR3 is made up of 16 amino acids. Trimming took off 8 bases at V and 5 bases at J, with 19 bases between the two ends. Supplemented by reference TRBV18 and TRBJ1-6, the full variable domain reads NAGVMQNPRHLVRRRGQEARLRCSPMKGHSHVYWYRQLPEEGLKFMVYLQKENIIDESGMPKERFSAEFPKEGPSILRIQQVVRGDSAAYFCASARDLYGDNSPLHFGNGTRLTVT.

This clone was recorded many times. As DNA, the CDR3 is TGTGCCTCGGCAGGGGGCGCGCTTCAGCCCCAGCATTTT. This codes for CASAGGALQPQHF. This chain uses TRBV11-2 with TRBJ1-5, with 8 bases lining up with TRBD1. Germline V gives CDR1 SGHAT, CDR2 FQNNGV. Losses at the gene ends were 11 bases for V and 6 bases for J; bases not matched to a gene: 9. The CDR3 totals 13 residues.

The rearrangement joins TRBV20-1 to TRBJ1-4; no clear D gene. The germline V and J ends were trimmed by 6 bases and 1 base, with 12 bases remaining between them. CDR1 and CDR2 (germline): DFQATT, SNEGSKA (reference sequence). This CDR3 has 14 residues. CDR3 coding DNA: TGCAGTGCACCCCGGACGGAAACTAATGAAAAACTGTTTTTT. Translating it yields CSAPRTETNEKLFF.

As for this clone: A read error may produce the germline difference seen at one junction end. The CDR3 sequence: CVSSRSGGRFPNTGELFF. CDR3 DNA: TGTGTCAGCAGTCGAAGTGGCGGAAGATTCCCGAACACCGGGGAGCTGTTTTTT. The genes are TRBV27 and TRBJ2-2; no firm D call. Germline loops: CDR1 MNHEY, CDR2 SMNVEV (reference sequence). The CDR3 runs 18 residues.

In this sample, this clone turned up many times. CDR3 DNA: TGTGCCAGCAGCTTGATTGGGGACACCTATGGCTACACCTTC. This codes for CASSLIGDTYGYTF. V is TRBV5-4 and J is TRBJ1-2, with D possibly TRBD1 on 6 matching bases. The germline V and J ends were trimmed by 1 base and 4 bases, with 11 bases remaining between them. The CDR3 sequence is 14 residues long. Germline CDR1 reads SGHNT; CDR2 reads YYREEE (reference sequence). Based on the CDR3 plus reference TRBV5-4 and TRBJ1-2, the full variable domain is ETGVTQSPTHLIKTRGQQVTLRCSSQSGHNTVSWYQQALGQGPQFIFQYYREEENGRGNFPPRFSGLQFPNYSSELNVNALELDDSALYLCASSLIGDTYGYTFGSGTRLTVV.

This clone was counted ten times or more. Since a much larger clone is just one base distant, this may be a read error. At the DNA level, this CDR3 is encoded by other sequences in the same sample as well. The CDR3 sequence is CASSYSGTANYGYTF. The CDR3 DNA reads TGTGCCAGCAGTTACTCCGGGACAGCCAACTATGGCTACACCTTC. V is TRBV6-5 and J is TRBJ1-2, with 7 bases that match TRBD1. The CDR3 is made up of 15 amino acids. The V and J ends lost 0 bases and 2 bases, in that order; junction bases with no gene match: 3. CDR1 is MNHEY and CDR2 is SVGAGI in the germline V gene.

This clone was seen only a few times. Germline and junction disagree at one end, which may indicate a read error. This sequence joins TRBV6-1 and TRBJ2-2; TRBD1 aligns across 7 bases. Germline CDR1 is MNHNS and CDR2 is SASEGT. CDR3 length: 15 amino acids. CDR3 in amino acids: CASSTTGMDTWELFF. CDR3 sequence (DNA): TGTGCCAGCAGCACGACAGGGATGGACACCTGGGAGCTGTTTTTT.

This chain links TRBV6-5 with TRBJ2-5; 12 bases are shared with TRBD2. Germline values: CDR1 MNHEY, CDR2 SVGAGI. The CDR3 is made up of 16 amino acids. Here the CDR3 reads CATSWLAGGSPETQYF. The CDR3 nucleotides read TGTGCAACCAGTTGGCTAGCGGGAGGGTCGCCGGAGACCCAGTACTTC.

The sample holds a few counts of this clone. The chain employs TRBV6-1 and TRBJ2-1; TRBD2 matches at 12 bases. The germline CDR1 and CDR2 sequences are MNHNS and SASEGT. The V and J ends lost 0 bases and 6 bases, in that order; junction bases with no gene match: 3. The CDR3 loop spans 16 amino acids. The CDR3 DNA reads TGTGCCAGCAGTGAAGCGACTAGCGGGAGTGGCAATGAGCAGTTCTTC. It encodes CASSEATSGSGNEQFF.

Remarks on this clone: Sequence at one end of the junction differs from germline and may be a read error. This chain connects TRBV27 to TRBJ1-2; D is undetermined. Looked up from germline, CDR1 is MNHEY and CDR2 is SMNVEV (reference sequence). The CDR3 loop spans 13 amino acids. The CDR3 nucleotides read TGTGCCCATACTCCACCTTTTAACGATGGCTACACCTTC. Translated: CAHTPPFNDGYTF.

The chain combines TRBV30 with TRBJ1-4, with TRBD1 as a possible D gene (5 bases). V was clipped by 1 base and J by 4 bases, with 13 bases between them. Germline V gene sequence: CDR1 GTSNPN, CDR2 SVGIG (reference sequence). The CDR3 covers 15 residues. CDR3 bases: TGTGCCTGGAGTGCCCCCGGGGGGTTTAATGAAAAACTGTTTTTT. Translated, it gives CAWSAPGGFNEKLFF.

This clone was counted ten times or more. The gene calls are TRBV12-3 or TRBV12-4 and TRBJ1-1, with D perhaps TRBD1 (5 bases). V lost 6 bases and J 1 base, leaving 15 bases between the germline ends. The CDR3 extends over 15 amino acids. The CDR3 nucleotides read TGTGCCAGCAGCTCCTTGGGGGAGGAGAACACTGAAGCTTTCTTT. Its translation is CASSSLGEENTEAFF.

Judged by abundance, this clone is medium-sized. The chain is built from TRBV6-1 and TRBJ2-7; TRBD2 agrees at 9 bases. Germline trimming cut 1 base from V and 4 bases from J; bases unmatched to any gene: 5. In germline, CDR1 is MNHNS, CDR2 SASEGT. The CDR3 runs to 15 residues. CDR3 in amino acids: CASSEGRGGPYEQYF. The CDR3 DNA reads as TGTGCCAGCAGTGAAGGGCGGGGGGGCCCGTACGAGCAGTACTTC.

V and J are TRBV14 and TRBJ1-2; 7 bases are shared with TRBD1. V was pared by 1 base and J by 4 bases, with 6 bases of the junction left unmatched. Germline-derived CDR1 and CDR2 are SGHDN and FVKESK. CDR3 length: 15 residues. As DNA, the CDR3 is TGTGCCAGCAGCCAAGTTGCGGGACAGAGCTATGGCTACACCTTC. As protein: CASSQVAGQSYGYTF.

V gene TRBV7-6 combines with J gene TRBJ2-7; perhaps D is TRBD1 or TRBD2 (8 bases each). Germline V gives CDR1 SGHVS, CDR2 FNYEAQ. The CDR3 totals 15 residues. The V gene lost 6 bases and the J gene lost 3 bases, with 18 bases spanning the gap. The DNA of the CDR3 is TGTGCCAGCAGACGCGGACAGGGACTAGTCTACGAGCAGTACTTC. The encoded protein is CASRRGQGLVYEQYF. The variable domain in full, completed from reference TRBV7-6 and TRBJ2-7, reads GAGVSQSPRYKVTKRGQDVALRCDPISGHVSLYWYRQALGQGPEFLTYFNYEAQQDKSGLPNDRFSAERPEGSISTLTIQRTEQRDSAMYRCASRRGQGLVYEQYFGPGTRLTVT.

The chain joins TRBV5-1 to TRBJ2-1; TRBD1 aligns across 12 bases. CDR1 SGHRS and CDR2 YFSETQ come from the germline V gene. V dropped 4 bases and J dropped 10; count of bases not matched to a gene: 6. This CDR3 is built from 14 residues. Written as DNA, the CDR3 is TGCGCCAGCAGCCCCGGGACAGGGGGCGGGGAGCAGTTCTTC. It yields the protein CASSPGTGGGEQFF.

The chain couples TRBV10-2 to TRBJ1-1; D possibly corresponds to TRBD1 (6 bases). Germline CDR1 reads WSHSY; CDR2 reads SAAADI. The CDR3 length is 12 residues. V was pared by 7 bases and J by 5 bases, with 11 bases between. The CDR3 coding sequence is TGCGCCAGCAATTTAGGGGGAACTGAAGCTTTCTTT. The encoded protein is CASNLGGTEAFF.

Many counts were recorded for this clone. V and J are TRBV7-9 and TRBJ1-1; D might be TRBD1 (5 bases). Germline-derived CDR1 and CDR2 are SEHNR and FQNEAQ (reference sequence). V lost 5 bases and J 11 bases, leaving 18 bases between the germline ends. This CDR3 is 13 amino acids long. CDR3 DNA sequence: TGTGCCAGCAGCCCCTCCGGGGGTACATTGGCTTTCTTT. It yields the protein CASSPSGGTLAFF.

The chain recombines TRBV12-3 or TRBV12-4 with TRBJ2-7, with D possibly being TRBD1 (6 bases). Trimming cost V 3 bases and J 5 bases, with 11 bases left between them. The CDR3 totals 13 residues. CDR3 region: CASSLLGGNEQYF. DNA of the CDR3: TGTGCCAGCAGTTTGTTAGGGGGTAACGAGCAGTACTTC.

This clone is medium-sized. The genes are TRBV7-3 and TRBJ1-2; 7 nucleotides line up with TRBD1. The CDR3 has 14 amino acids. Germline V gene lookup returns CDR1 SGHTA and CDR2 FQGTGA. After removal of 1 base from V and 4 bases from J, the junction contained 3 bases not matched to a gene. The CDR3 sequence is CASSLMGDSYGYTF. CDR3 nucleotide sequence: TGTGCCAGCAGCTTAATGGGGGACAGCTATGGCTACACCTTC.

Comment on this clone: Since a much larger clone is just one base distant, this may be a read error. V and J are TRBV11-2 and TRBJ1-1, with TRBD1 as a possible D gene (6 bases). Germline values: CDR1 SGHAT, CDR2 FQNNGV. The CDR3 contains 16 residues. In DNA form, the CDR3 reads TGTGCCGGCAGCTTTACTCTAAGGGGGGGTAACACTGAAGCTTTCTTT. It is translated as CAGSFTLRGGNTEAFF.

The chain is built from TRBV4-2 and TRBJ1-5; TRBD1 agrees at 7 bases. The CDR3 is made up of 15 amino acids. The germline CDR1 and CDR2 sequences are LGHNA and YNFKEQ. J gave up 5 bases and V 4 bases, and 8 bases lay outside the gene matches. CDR3 residues: CASSPRDRGDQPQHF. The CDR3 nucleotides are TGTGCCAGCAGCCCCCGGGACAGAGGAGATCAGCCCCAGCATTTT.

This clone was recorded at least ten times. The rearrangement uses TRBV7-3 and TRBJ2-3, with 15 bases lining up with TRBD2. J was trimmed by 5 bases and V by 3 bases; bases with no gene match: 3. The CDR3 spans 16 residues. Germline CDR1 SGHTA, CDR2 FQGTGA. For the CDR3, the DNA is TGTGCCAGCAGCTTCGGGACTAGCGGGGGGCTAGATACGCAGTATTTT. Its translation is CASSFGTSGGLDTQYF.